The T cell receptor beta chain described here comes from a study of EBV T-cell therapy then PD-1 blockade in nasopharyngeal carcinoma. As concerns this clone: Its antigen is unidentified.

Data came from immunoSEQ multiplex PCR; TCRdb stores just in-frame clones and leaves some out. This sample has 24,000 or so clones; approximately 80% occur once, and the top ten carry approximately 29%. Treatment described: AdE1-LMPpoly-expanded autologous EBV-specific T-cell therapy followed by anti-PD-1 nivolumab. The CDR3 covers 14 residues. Germline V gene data show CDR1 as SEHNR and CDR2 as FQNEAQ (reference sequence). Trimming left V 4 bases short and J 8 bases short, with 15 bases between. The origin of this receptor is a man aged 40-49 years with nasopharyngeal carcinoma. This specimen consisted of CD8+ T cells from blood, obtained around day 60 from a patient whose treatment included autologous EBV-specific T cells and nivolumab. This chain joins TRBV7-9 and TRBJ2-1; no definite D call. Here the CDR3 reads CASSSPGFVHEQFF. CDR3 nucleotides: TGTGCCAGCAGCTCCCCCGGGTTCGTCCATGAGCAGTTCTTC. Filled out from reference TRBV7-9 and TRBJ2-1, the complete variable domain reads DTGVSQNPRHKITKRGQNVTFRCDPISEHNRLYWYRQTLGQGPEFLTYFQNEAQLEKSRLLSDRFSAERPKGSFSTLEIQRTEQGDSAMYLCASSSPGFVHEQFFGPGTRLTVL.